These 29 T cell receptor beta chains share one sample of origin, sequenced in a study of T cells in Graves' hyperthyroidism and ophthalmopathy. What was amplified from RNA transcripts were TCR beta CDR3 regions. The primer set for the first-round RT-PCR of the TCR CDR3 was HTBI. Using its own MiXCR run on the multiplex PCR reads, TCRdb lists one record per CDR3 protein. The top ten clones hold roughly 10% of a sample with about 480,000 distinct CDR3 sequences, roughly a quarter of them seen once. The sequencing sample was made of blood. The source of these receptors is a woman in her twenties or thirties with Graves' ophthalmopathy.

The chain uses TRBV5-1 and TRBJ1-2; a possible D gene is TRBD1 (6 bases). The CDR3 runs 12 residues. The germline gives CDR1 SGHRS, CDR2 YFSETQ. Trimming pared 4 bases from V and 11 bases from J, leaving 15 bases between. The chain's CDR3 is CASSPLDSNYTF. The DNA for the CDR3 is TGCGCCAGCAGCCCACTGGACAGCAATTACACCTTC. The entire variable domain, with the rest obtained from reference TRBV5-1 and TRBJ1-2, is as follows: KAGVTQTPRYLIKTRGQQVTLSCSPISGHRSVSWYQQTPGQGLQFLFEYFSETQRNKGNFPGRFSGRQFSNSRSEMNVSTLELGDSALYLCASSPLDSNYTFGSGTRLTVV.

The gene calls are TRBV20-1 and TRBJ2-7, with TRBD2 matching over 10 bases. Germline assignment: CDR1 DFQATT and CDR2 SNEGSKA (reference sequence). J lost 2 bases, V lost 0 bases, and 7 bases had no gene match. The CDR3 is 16 residues long. This CDR3 is CSARDWGSGRTYEQYF. In DNA form, the CDR3 reads TGCAGTGCTAGAGATTGGGGTAGCGGGAGGACCTACGAGCAGTACTTC.

This clonotype showed up many times. The chain is built from TRBV27 and TRBJ1-2, with 11 bases matching TRBD1. Per germline, CDR1 MNHEY and CDR2 SMNVEV (reference sequence). V trimming: 5 bases; J trimming: 4 bases; junction bases outside the gene matches: 12. The CDR3 spans 17 residues. The CDR3 sequence is CASSPVPDRGRVYGYTF. The CDR3 nucleotides read TGTGCCAGCAGTCCTGTCCCGGACAGGGGGCGCGTCTATGGCTACACCTTC.

The chain joins TRBV20-1 to TRBJ2-7; 11 nucleotides agree with TRBD1. This CDR3 has 14 amino acids. V was clipped by 3 bases and J by 6 bases; unmatched bases: 7. Germline V gives CDR1 DFQATT, CDR2 SNEGSKA (reference sequence). The CDR3 is CSARTAGTGGEQYF. CDR3 in DNA: TGCAGTGCTAGGACAGCCGGGACAGGGGGCGAGCAGTACTTC.

This clonotype was detected many times. The chain is built from TRBV7-2 and TRBJ2-7, with 10 nucleotides matching TRBD2. The CDR3 sequence is 16 residues long. Germline V lookup: CDR1 SGHTA, CDR2 FQGNSA. V lost 5 bases, J lost 1 base, and 8 bases stayed unmatched. CDR3 protein: CASSSPGLARSYEQYF. CDR3 coding DNA: TGTGCCAGCAGCAGCCCGGGACTAGCGCGGTCCTACGAGCAGTACTTC.

The table lists this clonotype with many counts. The rearrangement links TRBV6-5 to TRBJ1-5; 9 nucleotides agree with TRBD1. CDR3 length: 16 amino acids. CDR1 is MNHEY and CDR2 is SVGAGI in the germline V gene. The trim removed 6 bases at V and 5 bases at J, leaving 11 bases unmatched. The chain's CDR3 is CASSLTTGGFYQPQHF. CDR3 coding DNA: TGTGCCAGCAGCCTTACGACAGGGGGTTTTTATCAGCCCCAGCATTTT.

This chain joins TRBV2 and TRBJ1-5; D is ambiguous. V lost 5 bases and J lost 1, with 12 bases in between. CDR3 size: 15 residues. Germline values: CDR1 SNHLY, CDR2 FYNNEI. The CDR3 loop is CASSTWSRSNQPQHF. The CDR3 bases are TGTGCCAGCAGTACTTGGAGTAGGAGCAATCAGCCCCAGCATTTT.

This clonotype was counted at least ten times. This chain connects TRBV11-1 to TRBJ1-1, with TRBD1 as a possible D gene (5 bases). Germline assignment: CDR1 SGHAT and CDR2 FQDESV (reference sequence). V was pared by 3 bases and J by 6 bases, with 14 bases between. This CDR3 comprises 14 residues. CDR3: CASSFAGGGSEAFF. The CDR3 bases are TGTGCCAGCAGCTTTGCGGGGGGAGGCTCTGAAGCTTTCTTT.

This chain uses TRBV6-1 with TRBJ1-1; D not resolved. Germline V gene data show CDR1 as MNHNS and CDR2 as SASEGT. The V and J ends lost 9 bases and 3 bases respectively, with 14 bases between them. The CDR3 loop spans 13 amino acids. The CDR3 loop is CASQIEDDTEAFF. The CDR3 DNA reads as TGTGCCAGTCAAATAGAGGATGACACTGAAGCTTTCTTT.

This clonotype showed up just once. The rearrangement joins TRBV5-1 to TRBJ1-1; a weak D match, TRBD1 (6 bases). Per the germline V gene, CDR1 is SGHRS and CDR2 is YFSETQ. V gave up 4 bases and J gave up 1 base, with 14 bases separating them. The CDR3 totals 15 residues. Here the CDR3 DNA reads TGCGCCAGCAGCCCCACTGGACAGAAGAACACTGAAGCTTTCTTT. Its protein product is CASSPTGQKNTEAFF.

The chain combines TRBV11-2 with TRBJ2-5, with 7 bases lining up with TRBD1. J gave up 8 bases and V 4 bases, and 22 bases lay outside the gene matches. In germline, CDR1 is SGHAT, CDR2 FQNNGV. The CDR3 is 18 residues long. The CDR3 reads CASSSILAAGTEKTTQYF. The DNA for the CDR3 is TGTGCCAGCAGCTCCATATTGGCCGCCGGGACAGAAAAGACCACCCAGTACTTC.

This clonotype turned up a few times. The chain joins TRBV28 to TRBJ2-7; TRBD2 agrees at 9 bases. CDR1 MDHEN and CDR2 SYDVKM come from the germline V gene. With V trimmed by 4 bases and J by 3 bases, 7 bases remained unmatched. This CDR3 spans 15 amino acids. In nucleotides, the CDR3 is TGTGCCAGCAGTTCGTCGGGACTAGCAGACTACGAGCAGTACTTC. Protein product: CASSSSGLADYEQYF.

Only a few counts were recorded for this clonotype. DNA for the CDR3: TGTGCCAGCAGTGAAAAGGGGGCTGGGGCCAACGTCCTGACTTTC. It translates to CASSEKGAGANVLTF. The chain carries TRBV2 and TRBJ2-6; a possible D gene is TRBD1 (6 bases). The V gene's germline CDR1 is SNHLY and CDR2 FYNNEI. This CDR3 spans 15 amino acids. The V gene lost 2 bases and the J gene lost 2 bases, with 7 bases spanning the gap.

This clonotype appeared many times. The chain links TRBV7-9 to TRBJ1-2; weak D call: TRBD1 (5 bases). CDR3 size: 14 residues. Looked up from germline, CDR1 is SEHNR and CDR2 is FQNEAQ (reference sequence). Trimming cost V 0 bases and J 7 bases, with 12 bases left between them. CDR3 DNA: TGTGCCAGCAGCTTAGCGGGGGGACCCGGTGGCTACACCTTC. Residues: CASSLAGGPGGYTF.

This clonotype was recorded a few times. The V and J genes are TRBV5-1 and TRBJ1-3; possibly TRBD1 for D (6 bases). Germline CDR1 is SGHRS and CDR2 is YFSETQ. The CDR3 is made up of 14 amino acids. V was pared by 4 bases and J by 2 bases, with 10 bases between. CDR3 sequence: CASSPGTTGNTIYF. CDR3 DNA sequence: TGCGCCAGCAGCCCGGGGACAACTGGAAACACCATATATTTT.

CDR3 region: CASSQGSGDEQYF. CDR3 sequence (DNA): TGTGCCAGCAGTCAGGGCTCAGGGGACGAGCAGTACTTC. The chain recombines TRBV28 with TRBJ2-7, with TRBD1 as a possible D gene (6 bases). Per the germline V gene, CDR1 is MDHEN and CDR2 is SYDVKM. Trimming stripped 5 bases from V and 5 bases from J, with 13 bases between. CDR3 length: 13 residues.

This clonotype was detected many times. The J gene is TRBJ2-7, the V gene TRBV7-2; D may be TRBD1 or TRBD2 (5 bases each). Germline V gives CDR1 SGHTA, CDR2 FQGNSA. With 8 bases removed from V and 3 bases from J, the gap between germline ends came to 14 bases. This CDR3 has 13 residues. The CDR3 protein is CASGLGESYEQYF. The DNA for the CDR3 is TGTGCCAGCGGGTTAGGGGAGAGCTACGAGCAGTACTTC.

The rearrangement joins TRBV6-2 or TRBV6-3 to TRBJ2-7, with unresolved D. The length of the CDR3 is 13 residues. Germline V CDR1 and CDR2: MNHEY, SVGEGT. V lost 8 bases and J 2 bases, leaving 13 bases between the germline ends. This CDR3 is CASGRPRPYEQYF. The CDR3 DNA follows: TGTGCCAGCGGAAGACCCCGACCCTACGAGCAGTACTTC.

This clonotype was seen a few times. The V and J genes are TRBV6-1 and TRBJ1-6; 7 bases are a match to TRBD1. With V trimmed by 2 bases and J by 0 bases, 4 bases remained unmatched. The germline V gene has CDR1 MNHNS and CDR2 SASEGT. This CDR3 spans 17 amino acids. The CDR3 reads CASSERDRGSYNSPLHF. The CDR3 nucleotides are TGTGCCAGCAGTGAACGGGACAGAGGCTCCTATAATTCACCCCTCCACTTT.

This clonotype was detected many times. The chain uses TRBV12-3 or TRBV12-4 and TRBJ2-7, with TRBD2 matching over 7 bases. The CDR3 runs to 13 residues. The junction had 2 bases not matched to a gene; V was cut back by 6 bases and J by 0 bases. The CDR3 DNA reads TGTGCCAGCAGACTAGCGCTCTCCTACGAGCAGTACTTC. Protein product: CASRLALSYEQYF.

This clonotype has ten or more counts. V is TRBV12-3 or TRBV12-4 and J is TRBJ2-7; TRBD1 is a possible D gene (5 bases). Trimming took off 5 bases at V and 2 bases at J, with 10 bases between the two ends. CDR3 length: 13 amino acids. CDR3 loop: CASSPRTPYEQYF. In DNA, the CDR3 is TGTGCCAGCAGTCCGCGGACACCCTACGAGCAGTACTTC.

This clonotype was observed at least ten times. The V call is TRBV7-2, the J call TRBJ2-7, with 11 bases lining up with TRBD2. V lost 4 bases, J lost 2 bases, and 4 bases stayed unmatched. Germline CDR1 and CDR2: SGHTA and FQGNSA. The CDR3 is made up of 15 amino acids. The CDR3, as DNA: TGTGCCAGCAGCTCTCAGACTAGCGGGGCCTACGAGCAGTACTTC. It specifies CASSSQTSGAYEQYF.

This clonotype has ten or more counts. The J gene is TRBJ1-5, the V gene TRBV20-1, with 10 nucleotides matching TRBD1. Germline trimming cut 6 bases from V and 4 bases from J; bases unmatched to any gene: 6. Germline assignment: CDR1 DFQATT and CDR2 SNEGSKA (reference sequence). The length of the CDR3 is 14 residues. The CDR3 here is CSAERTGGNQPQHF. The DNA of the CDR3 is TGCAGTGCAGAGAGGACAGGGGGGAATCAGCCCCAGCATTTT.

This clonotype was counted many times. One end of the junction fails to match germline, which may point to a read error. The chain carries TRBV2 and TRBJ1-3; tentative D call: TRBD1 (5 bases). The CDR3 extends over 15 amino acids. Germline V gene data show CDR1 as SNHLY and CDR2 as FYNNEI. The CDR3 is CASSEDRGLGNTIYF. The CDR3 nucleotides are TGTGCCAGCAGCGAAGACCGGGGCCTTGGAAACACCATATATTTT.

This clonotype was detected ten times or more. The genes are TRBV14 and TRBJ2-7; a possible D gene is TRBD1 (5 bases). CDR3 length: 15 residues. Trimming left V 4 bases short and J 4 bases short, with 17 bases between. Germline CDR1 reads SGHDN; CDR2 reads FVKESK. The CDR3 nucleotides are TGTGCCAGCAGCCCCAACCTGCGACAGAAATACGAGCAGTACTTC. It specifies CASSPNLRQKYEQYF.

This clonotype was picked up many times. The chain has TRBV30 and TRBJ2-7, with D possibly being TRBD2 (5 bases). The V gene lost 0 bases and the J gene lost 4 bases, with 10 bases spanning the gap. The germline gives CDR1 GTSNPN, CDR2 SVGIG (reference sequence). This CDR3 is 13 amino acids long. The DNA of the CDR3 is TGTGCCTGGAGTGTACTAGAACCTTACGAGCAGTACTTC. Protein sequence: CAWSVLEPYEQYF.

Comments on this clonotype: A much larger clonotype is one base distant, so this may be a read error. This CDR3 is missing its conserved last phenylalanine or tryptophan, likely due to a read error. The rearrangement uses TRBV6-1 and TRBJ1-2; no firm D call. Per germline, CDR1 MNHNS and CDR2 SASEGT. The CDR3 is 12 residues long. V was clipped by 11 bases and J by 8 bases, with 18 bases between them. The CDR3: CAAEGSGWGYTY. The CDR3, as DNA: TGTGCCGCCGAGGGATCGGGATGGGGCTACACCTAC.

This clonotype has at least ten counts. The rearrangement links TRBV30 to TRBJ1-5; D remains unclear. The germline V gene has CDR1 GTSNPN and CDR2 SVGIG (reference sequence). V lost 1 base, J lost 7 bases, and 11 bases lay in between. The CDR3 extends over 13 amino acids. The CDR3 loop is CAWSAGVWQPQHF. The CDR3 DNA is TGTGCCTGGAGTGCTGGGGTTTGGCAGCCCCAGCATTTT.

This clonotype was recorded at least ten times. The chain couples TRBV7-9 to TRBJ1-2, with TRBD1 identical over 7 bases. The CDR3 has 13 residues. Trimming at V came to 1 base and at J to 8 bases, leaving 4 bases not matched to a gene. Per germline, CDR1 SEHNR and CDR2 FQNEAQ (reference sequence). CDR3 loop: CASSLETGFGYTF. CDR3 DNA sequence: TGTGCCAGCAGCTTAGAGACAGGGTTCGGCTACACCTTC. Full variable domain (rest looked up from reference TRBV7-9 and TRBJ1-2): DTGVSQNPRHKITKRGQNVTFRCDPISEHNRLYWYRQTLGQGPEFLTYFQNEAQLEKSRLLSDRFSAERPKGSFSTLEIQRTEQGDSAMYLCASSLETGFGYTFGSGTRLTVV.